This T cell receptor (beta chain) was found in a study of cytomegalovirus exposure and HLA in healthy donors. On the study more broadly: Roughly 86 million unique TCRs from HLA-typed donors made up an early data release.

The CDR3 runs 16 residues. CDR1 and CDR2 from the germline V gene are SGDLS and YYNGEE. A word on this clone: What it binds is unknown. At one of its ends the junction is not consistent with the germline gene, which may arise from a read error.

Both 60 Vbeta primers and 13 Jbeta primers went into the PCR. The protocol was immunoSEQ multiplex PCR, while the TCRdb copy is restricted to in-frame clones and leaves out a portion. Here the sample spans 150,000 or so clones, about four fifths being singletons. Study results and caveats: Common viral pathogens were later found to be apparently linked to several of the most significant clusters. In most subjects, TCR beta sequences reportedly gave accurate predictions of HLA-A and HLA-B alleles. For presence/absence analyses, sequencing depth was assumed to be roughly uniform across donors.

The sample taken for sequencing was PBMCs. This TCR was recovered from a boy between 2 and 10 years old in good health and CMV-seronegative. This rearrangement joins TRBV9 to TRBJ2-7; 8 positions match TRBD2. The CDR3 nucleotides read TGTGCCAGCGGCGTAGACCCTAGCGGGTACTCCTACGAGCAGTACTTC. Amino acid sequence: CASGVDPSGYSYEQYF.